This entry lists 7 T cell receptor beta chains sequenced from one sample in a study of blood T cell repertoires in COVID-19. This table comes from immunoSEQ multiplex PCR, and its TCRdb copy is limited to in-frame clones, with some not included. The sample carries about 140,000 clones, roughly 81% recorded once. The sequencing sample was made of peripheral blood. Receptors originate from a woman aged 50 to 60 with active or convalescent COVID-19.

CDR3 sequence reads: CASSLQGARGNQPQHF. In DNA, the CDR3 is TGTGCCAGCAGCTTACAGGGGGCGCGGGGCAATCAGCCCCAGCATTTT. The gene calls are TRBV7-2 and TRBJ1-5; 8 nucleotides line up with TRBD1. CDR3 length: 16 residues. V trimming: 2 bases; J trimming: 2 bases; junction bases outside the gene matches: 5. Per germline, CDR1 SGHTA and CDR2 FQGNSA.

J is TRBJ1-1 and V is TRBV19, with D perhaps matching TRBD1 (5 bases). There are 14 residues in the CDR3. Germline-derived CDR1 and CDR2 are LNHDA and SQIVND (reference sequence). Trimming pared 4 bases from V and 1 base from J, leaving 10 bases between. The CDR3: CASSNGGSNTEAFF. The CDR3, as DNA: TGTGCCAGTAGTAACGGGGGTTCGAACACTGAAGCTTTCTTT.

The chain is built from TRBV4-3 and TRBJ2-1; TRBD2 matches 12 bases. This CDR3 has 19 residues. J lost 4 bases, V lost 0 bases, and 10 bases had no gene match. Germline CDR1 is LGHNA and CDR2 is YSLEER. The CDR3 coding sequence is TGCGCCAGCAGCCAAGATGTAGGACTAGCGGGACACTTTTACAATGAGCAGTTCTTC. It is translated as CASSQDVGLAGHFYNEQFF.

This clone was found many times. The chain recombines TRBV7-2 with TRBJ1-5, with TRBD1 matching 9 bases. This CDR3 spans 15 amino acids. V shed 1 base, J shed 7 bases, and the junction held 5 bases outside the gene matches. From germline, CDR1 is SGHTA and CDR2 FQGNSA. CDR3 sequence (DNA): TGTGCCAGCAGCTTAGGGGGACAGGGAGGCCAGCCCCAGCATTTT. It codes for CASSLGGQGGQPQHF. Supplemented by reference TRBV7-2 and TRBJ1-5, the full variable domain reads GAGVSQSPSNKVTEKGKDVELRCDPISGHTALYWYRQSLGQGLEFLIYFQGNSAPDKSGLPSDRFSAERTGGSVSTLTIQRTQQEDSAVYLCASSLGGQGGQPQHFGDGTRLSIL.

This chain links TRBV19 with TRBJ2-7; a possible D gene is TRBD2 (6 bases). Trimming took 4 bases from V and 0 from J, leaving 7 bases between them. The length of the CDR3 is 13 residues. Germline-derived CDR1 and CDR2 are LNHDA and SQIVND (reference sequence). CDR3 residues: CASSRDFSYEQYF. The CDR3 DNA follows: TGTGCCAGTAGTAGGGACTTCTCCTACGAGCAGTACTTC.

This clone was picked up a small number of times. The V gene is TRBV5-1, the J gene TRBJ1-5; TRBD1 might be the D (5 bases). This CDR3 comprises 13 residues. Trimming cost V 4 bases and J 3 bases, with 8 bases left between them. The germline CDR1 and CDR2 sequences are SGHRS and YFSETQ. CDR3 DNA sequence: TGCGCCAGCAGCGCGGACATCAATCAGCCCCAGCATTTT. The encoded protein is CASSADINQPQHF.

This chain uses TRBV9 with TRBJ2-7; D possibly corresponds to TRBD2 (6 bases). Germline CDR1 reads SGDLS; CDR2 reads YYNGEE. This CDR3 is 13 amino acids long. V was pared by 0 bases and J by 6 bases, with 10 bases between. Written as DNA, the CDR3 is TGTGCCAGCAGCGTAGCGGGAGTGGGCGAGCAGTACTTC. It translates to CASSVAGVGEQYF. The full variable domain, completed using reference TRBV9 and TRBJ2-7, is DSGVTQTPKHLITATGQRVTLRCSPRSGDLSVYWYQQSLDQGLQFLIQYYNGEERAKGNILERFSAQQFPDLHSELNLSSLELGDSALYFCASSVAGVGEQYFGPGTRLTVT.